The 18 T cell receptor beta chains presented below share a single source sample, sequenced in a study of response to subunit inactivated influenza vaccine. A single record per CDR3 protein comes from TCRdb applying MiXCR to the RT-PCR reads. The table records around 650,000 distinct CDR3 sequences, about a sixth of them present only once. Sample: PBMCs from blood, taken approximately 13 days after vaccination. All receptors come from a man in his fifties who received an inactivated influenza vaccine.

In its sample, this clonotype was seen a few times. This chain uses TRBV20-1 with TRBJ2-7; either TRBD1 or TRBD2 may fit D (5 bases each). This CDR3 contains 14 residues. Trimming cost V 1 base and J 4 bases, with 14 bases left between them. Looked up from germline, CDR1 is DFQATT and CDR2 is SNEGSKA (reference sequence). Written as DNA, the CDR3 is TGCAGTGCTAGAGTGACGGGACGACATTACGAGCAGTACTTC. It encodes CSARVTGRHYEQYF.

The chain employs TRBV28 and TRBJ2-5, with TRBD2 matching over 11 bases. Germline assignment: CDR1 MDHEN and CDR2 SYDVKM. With V trimmed by 8 bases and J by 9 bases, 5 bases remained unmatched. The CDR3 spans 12 residues. The CDR3 sequence is CASGTSGWSQYF. The CDR3 DNA reads as TGTGCCAGCGGGACTAGCGGTTGGTCCCAGTACTTC. The full variable domain, in which reference TRBV28 and TRBJ2-5 provide the parts outside the CDR3, is DVKVTQSSRYLVKRTGEKVFLECVQDMDHENMFWYRQDPGLGLRLIYFSYDVKMKEKGDIPEGYSVSREKKERFSLILESASTNQTSMYLCASGTSGWSQYFGPGTRLLVL.

V and J are TRBV3-1 and TRBJ2-7; D may be TRBD2 (5 bases). Germline V lookup: CDR1 LGHDT, CDR2 YNNKEL (reference sequence). The CDR3 covers 16 residues. Trimming shortened V by 0 bases and J by 0 bases, and 12 bases separated the two germline ends. The CDR3 here is CASSQEAAVSSYEQYF. CDR3 in DNA: TGTGCCAGCAGCCAAGAGGCAGCGGTAAGCTCCTACGAGCAGTACTTC.

There are a few counts of this clonotype. This chain links TRBV7-2 with TRBJ2-7, with TRBD2 as a possible D gene (5 bases). Germline CDR1 SGHTA, CDR2 FQGNSA. Trimming shortened V by 4 bases and J by 3 bases, and 19 bases separated the two germline ends. The CDR3 contains 16 residues. CDR3 sequence reads: CASSSTFSAGRYEQYF. CDR3 in DNA: TGTGCCAGCAGCTCCACATTTTCCGCGGGTCGCTACGAGCAGTACTTC.

The chain employs TRBV27 and TRBJ2-2; perhaps TRBD2 as D (7 bases). Germline V gives CDR1 MNHEY, CDR2 SMNVEV (reference sequence). The CDR3 length is 20 residues. V lost 0 bases to trimming and J lost 6 bases, with 26 bases between them. CDR3 DNA sequence: TGTGCCAGCAGTTTATCCAATTGGGGGGGCTCCGTCCCAAGATCCGGGGAGCTGTTTTTT. Translation: CASSLSNWGGSVPRSGELFF.

Ten or more counts support this clonotype. V usage is TRBV13 and J usage is TRBJ2-7; D not resolved. Germline-derived CDR1 and CDR2 are PRHDT and FYEKMQ (reference sequence). The CDR3 covers 12 residues. V lost 2 bases and J 7 bases, leaving 9 bases between the germline ends. The CDR3 bases are TGTGCCAGCAGCTTAATCGCGGAGGAGCAGTACTTC. Residues: CASSLIAEEQYF.

This clonotype was found many times. The genes are TRBV24-1 and TRBJ2-3; D gene unclear. The germline gives CDR1 KGHDR, CDR2 SFDVKD. This CDR3 is 17 amino acids long. V was shortened by 0 bases and J by 10 bases, with 22 bases between the two germline ends. CDR3 sequence reads: CATSDLGETGTLAAQYF. In DNA, the CDR3 is TGTGCCACCAGTGATTTGGGCGAGACTGGAACCCTTGCCGCGCAGTATTTT.

This clonotype was seen a handful of times. The chain is built from TRBV6-2 or TRBV6-3 and TRBJ2-6; D not certain. V lost 0 bases, J lost 0 bases, and 9 bases lay in between. The CDR3 extends over 17 amino acids. Germline V gene lookup returns CDR1 MNHEY and CDR2 SVGEGT. CDR3 sequence reads: CASSYSLTGSGANVLTF. CDR3 bases: TGTGCCAGCAGTTACTCTTTGACTGGCTCTGGGGCCAACGTCCTGACTTTC.

The chain links TRBV6-1 to TRBJ2-7; 9 bases agree with TRBD1. Germline V lookup: CDR1 MNHNS, CDR2 SASEGT. CDR3 length: 13 amino acids. Trimming removed 10 bases from V and 4 bases from J; junction bases left unmatched: 8. CDR3: CATLGQGMYEQYF. The CDR3 bases are TGTGCCACCCTGGGACAGGGTATGTACGAGCAGTACTTC.

There are a few counts of this clonotype. The chain couples TRBV29-1 to TRBJ1-1; 7 bases are shared with TRBD1. The germline V gene has CDR1 SQVTM and CDR2 ANQGSEA. J was trimmed by 5 bases and V by 2 bases; bases with no gene match: 8. There are 14 residues in the CDR3. The CDR3 DNA sequence: TGCAGCGTTGAACGACAGGGAGGGATAACTGAAGCTTTCTTT. This translates into CSVERQGGITEAFF.

This clonotype showed up many times. The gene calls are TRBV7-8 and TRBJ1-6; D gene uncertain. Germline V gives CDR1 SGHVS, CDR2 FQNEAQ. The CDR3 runs 14 residues. V was cut by 6 bases and J by 9 bases, with 15 bases left in between. CDR3 residues: CASSSGGSGSPLHF. CDR3 DNA sequence: TGTGCCAGCAGTTCTGGTGGGTCCGGTTCACCCCTCCACTTT.

This clonotype appeared many times. V is TRBV4-3 and J is TRBJ1-5; D is ambiguous. Germline V gene lookup returns CDR1 LGHNA and CDR2 YSLEER. Trimming shortened V by 0 bases and J by 0 bases, and 6 bases separated the two germline ends. This CDR3 comprises 15 residues. The CDR3 spells CASSQDRYSNQPQHF. DNA of the CDR3: TGCGCCAGCAGCCAAGATAGGTATAGCAATCAGCCCCAGCATTTT.

This clonotype was detected only a few times. This chain connects TRBV7-9 to TRBJ2-7, with 9 bases aligning to TRBD1. CDR3 length equals 15 residues. V trimming: 2 bases; J trimming: 6 bases; junction bases outside the gene matches: 8. Germline loops: CDR1 SEHNR, CDR2 FQNEAQ (reference sequence). In nucleotides, the CDR3 is TGTGCCAGCAGCTTACATAGGGACAGGGACTTCGAGCAGTACTTC. It codes for CASSLHRDRDFEQYF.

This clonotype was seen only a few times. V and J are TRBV7-9 and TRBJ2-7; D may be TRBD2 (6 bases). The V end lost 2 bases, the J end lost 1 base, and 15 bases lay between the germline ends. This CDR3 has 16 amino acids. Per the germline V gene, CDR1 is SEHNR and CDR2 is FQNEAQ (reference sequence). The CDR3 DNA is TGTGCCAGCAGCTTATCCGGGCGGGGAACATCCTACGAGCAGTACTTC. Translated, it gives CASSLSGRGTSYEQYF.

This clonotype was recorded many times. The chain couples TRBV27 to TRBJ1-5, with D perhaps TRBD1 (5 bases). CDR1 is MNHEY and CDR2 is SMNVEV in the germline V gene (reference sequence). The CDR3 extends over 15 amino acids. V lost 7 bases to trimming and J lost 4 bases, with 17 bases between them. The chain's CDR3 is CASKKRQGLNQPQHF. CDR3 DNA: TGTGCCAGCAAAAAAAGGCAGGGCTTGAATCAGCCCCAGCATTTT.

The chain links TRBV7-8 to TRBJ2-3; D is unresolved. Trimming left V 1 base short and J 4 bases short, with 15 bases between. Germline values: CDR1 SGHVS, CDR2 FQNEAQ. This CDR3 comprises 16 residues. CDR3: CASSLGPRGFSDTQYF. The CDR3 DNA is TGTGCCAGCAGCTTAGGGCCCCGTGGTTTTTCAGATACGCAGTATTTT.

This chain uses TRBV29-1 with TRBJ1-3; 10 bases agree with TRBD1. V lost 6 bases, J lost 3 bases, and 11 bases stayed unmatched. This CDR3 is built from 16 residues. CDR1 and CDR2 from the germline V gene are SQVTM and ANQGSEA. The CDR3 loop reads CSVRADRGPHGNTIYF. The CDR3 DNA reads TGCAGCGTGCGGGCCGACAGGGGGCCTCATGGAAACACCATATATTTT.

This clonotype was found a few times. This rearrangement joins TRBV20-1 to TRBJ2-1; D is undetermined. The CDR3 contains 13 residues. CDR1 and CDR2 (germline): DFQATT, SNEGSKA (reference sequence). The V end lost 2 bases, the J end lost 8 bases, and 13 bases lay between the germline ends. Written as DNA, the CDR3 is TGCAGTGCTAGACCCACCCCCAGTTATGAGCAGTTCTTC. It specifies CSARPTPSYEQFF.